Here is one TCR beta chain with its context. These data come from a study of preoperative IRX-2 immunotherapy in early breast cancer. TCRdb keeps only in-frame clones here, not all; method: immunoSEQ multiplex PCR. The repertoire includes about 26,000 clones, about 81% of them detected once, and 1% to 1.5% sits in the top ten. Specified treatment: preoperative locoregional IRX-2 cytokine immunotherapy. Preoperative locoregional IRX-2 cytokine immunotherapy was tested in the phase Ib source study. The CDR3 has 15 amino acids. Germline CDR1 GTSNPN, CDR2 SVGIG (reference sequence). Trimming cost V 0 bases and J 10 bases; bases outside gene matches: 8.

This clonotype originated in a human donor with breast cancer. Sequencing was performed on lymph node tissue, taken after IRX-2 immunotherapy. J is TRBJ1-6 and V is TRBV30; 8 bases are shared with TRBD1. This CDR3 is CAWSVPQGARSPLHF. Written as DNA, the CDR3 is TGTGCCTGGAGTGTACCTCAGGGGGCACGGTCACCCCTCCACTTT.